A selection of T cell receptor beta chains follows, all from one sample in a study of cytomegalovirus exposure and HLA in healthy donors. The data were produced by immunoSEQ multiplex PCR, yet TCRdb's version contains in-frame clones alone and is incomplete. The repertoire holds more than 250,000 clones, with about nine tenths as singletons. Sequenced input: PBMCs. The receptors derive from a woman aged 30 to 39 in good health and CMV-seronegative. Each CDR3 is given with its conserved first and last residue. A D gene is named only where the DNA matches it firmly. The listing skips clone size in some rows; elsewhere it reads once, few, many or a size class.

abundance	j_gene	v_gene	d_gene	CDR3aa	CDR3nt
NA	TRBJ1-2	TRBV6-6	NA	CASSPGVRRGNGYTF	TGTGCCAGCAGCCCGGGCGTAAGGAGGGGTAATGGCTACACCTTC
NA	TRBJ2-7	TRBV9	NA	CASSVATGPSYEQYF	TGTGCCAGCAGCGTGGCGACAGGCCCCTCCTACGAGCAGTACTTC
NA	TRBJ2-1	TRBV7-3	NA	CASSPGKYNEQFF	TGTGCCAGCAGCCCAGGAAAGTACAATGAGCAGTTCTTC
NA	TRBJ2-7	TRBV27	TRBD2	CASSRGLAGAPYEQYF	TGTGCCAGCAGCCGCGGACTAGCGGGAGCCCCTTACGAGCAGTACTTC
few	TRBJ2-6	TRBV28	NA	CASSLRGPGANVLTF	TGTGCCAGCAGTTTGAGGGGCCCCGGGGCCAACGTCCTGACTTTC
NA	TRBJ2-2	TRBV5-6	NA	CASSLQGLNTGELFF	TGTGCCAGCAGCTTGCAGGGGTTAAACACCGGGGAGCTGTTTTTT
few	TRBJ2-3	TRBV29-1	NA	CSADSPSTDTQYF	TGCAGCGCCGACAGTCCTTCCACAGATACGCAGTATTTT
NA	TRBJ2-5	TRBV7-2	NA	CASSQGPTGGTQYF	TGTGCCAGCAGCCAAGGGCCAACCGGTGGGACCCAGTACTTC
NA	TRBJ2-1	TRBV9	TRBD2	CASSVGSGTYNEQFF	TGTGCCAGCAGCGTGGGTAGCGGGACTTACAATGAGCAGTTCTTC
many	TRBJ2-1	TRBV6-1	NA	CASSKSGPDYNEQFF	TGTGCCAGCAGTAAGAGCGGACCCGATTACAATGAGCAGTTCTTC
NA	TRBJ2-7	TRBV4-1	TRBD2	CASSHLAESYEQYF	TGCGCCAGCAGCCATCTAGCGGAATCCTACGAGCAGTACTTC
few	TRBJ2-7	TRBV4-2	TRBD1	CASSQDPGGTGGAYEQYF	TGTGCCAGCAGCCAAGATCCCGGCGGGACAGGGGGTGCCTACGAGCAGTACTTC
NA	TRBJ2-1	TRBV28	TRBD2	CASSLLSRLAGDNEQFF	TGTGCCAGCAGCCTACTATCGAGACTAGCGGGAGACAATGAGCAGTTCTTC
NA	TRBJ2-5	TRBV7-6	TRBD2	CASSGSGRETQYF	TGTGCCAGCTCCGGGAGCGGGAGAGAGACCCAGTACTTC
NA	TRBJ2-3	TRBV29-1	NA	CSVRAGSTDTQYF	TGCAGCGTTCGTGCAGGGAGCACAGATACGCAGTATTTT
NA	TRBJ2-1	TRBV5-1	NA	CASSSSDSYNEQFF	TGCGCCAGCAGCTCCTCGGACTCATACAATGAGCAGTTCTTC
once	TRBJ2-3	TRBV9	NA	CASSVVGRIGSDTQYF	TGTGCCAGCAGCGTAGTTGGACGGATCGGATCAGATACGCAGTATTTT
NA	TRBJ2-7	TRBV2	NA	CASSQSQGRDEQYF	TGTGCCAGCAGCCAGAGCCAAGGACGTGACGAGCAGTACTTC
NA	TRBJ2-2	TRBV18	NA	CASFTDFSGELFF	TGTGCCAGCTTCACCGATTTTAGCGGGGAGCTGTTTTTT
NA	TRBJ2-3	TRBV30	NA	CAWSMGHTDTQYF	TGTGCCTGGAGTATGGGGCACACAGATACGCAGTATTTT
NA	TRBJ1-5	TRBV4-3	TRBD1	CASSQERGQGGQPQHF	TGCGCCAGCAGCCAAGAGAGAGGACAGGGAGGTCAGCCCCAGCATTTT
NA	TRBJ2-2	TRBV9	NA	CASSVGKGLVTGELFF	TGTGCCAGCAGCGTAGGGAAGGGGCTGGTCACCGGGGAGCTGTTTTTT
NA	TRBJ2-7	TRBV29-1	TRBD1	CSVHGQGAYEQYF	TGCAGCGTTCACGGACAGGGGGCGTACGAGCAGTACTTC
NA	TRBJ2-3	TRBV5-6	TRBD1	CASSLGGTGEYF	TGTGCCAGCAGCTTGGGGGGGACAGGGGAGTATTTT
NA	TRBJ2-7	TRBV6-5	NA	CASSLGSQRPYEQYF	TGTGCCAGCAGCCTGGGGAGCCAAAGGCCCTACGAGCAGTACTTC
NA	TRBJ2-7	TRBV14	TRBD2	CASSQEGGGTSYEQYF	TGTGCCAGCAGCCAAGAGGGTGGCGGGACTAGCTACGAGCAGTACTTC
NA	TRBJ2-5	TRBV27	TRBD1	CASSLRTGGRETQYF	TGTGCCAGCAGCCTACGGACAGGGGGAAGAGAGACCCAGTACTTC
NA	TRBJ2-1	TRBV6-5	TRBD2	CASSYSASGNYNEQFF	TGTGCCAGCAGTTACTCGGCTAGCGGGAACTACAATGAGCAGTTCTTC
NA	TRBJ1-1	TRBV4-1	NA	CASSQESGRVNTEAFF	TGCGCCAGCAGCCAAGAATCGGGCAGGGTGAACACTGAAGCTTTCTTT
NA	TRBJ2-2	TRBV9	NA	CASSVAQVGTGELFF	TGTGCCAGCAGCGTAGCACAGGTCGGCACCGGGGAGCTGTTTTTT
NA	TRBJ2-7	TRBV7-9	NA	CASSQVGDLYEQYF	TGTGCCAGCAGCCAAGTTGGGGACCTCTACGAGCAGTACTTC
NA	TRBJ2-1	TRBV11-2	NA	CASSFGVYNEQFF	TGTGCCAGCAGCTTTGGGGTTTACAATGAGCAGTTCTTC
NA	TRBJ2-1	TRBV5-1	TRBD2	CASSPLAGVSYNEQFF	TGCGCCAGCAGTCCGCTAGCGGGGGTCTCCTACAATGAGCAGTTCTTC
once	TRBJ2-7	TRBV2	NA	CASSSGTSRLEQYF	TGTGCCAGCAGTTCCGGGACAAGCAGACTCGAGCAGTACTTC
NA	TRBJ2-3	TRBV7-9	NA	CASSLGVALDTQYF	TGTGCCAGCAGCTTAGGTGTGGCGTTAGATACGCAGTATTTT
NA	TRBJ2-3	TRBV7-8	TRBD1	CASSFRPGQGTTDTQYF	TGTGCCAGCAGCTTTCGTCCGGGACAGGGGACCACAGATACGCAGTATTTT